What follows are 17 T cell receptor beta chains derived from one specimen sequenced in a study of T cell responses to AZD1222 COVID-19 vaccine. Only in-frame clones appear in the TCRdb table, and some are missing; sequencing was by immunoSEQ multiplex PCR. The data contain around 67,000 clones, approximately 83% of them singletons. The source was peripheral blood, collected 28 days after the second AZD1222 dose. The origin of the receptors is an adult who received the AZD1222 COVID-19 vaccine.

V is TRBV2 and J is TRBJ1-6; the D gene is possibly TRBD1 (5 bases). V shed 9 bases and J shed 0 bases, with 9 bases lying between them. The CDR3 consists of 14 residues. Germline CDR1 and CDR2: SNHLY and FYNNEI. CDR3 loop: CARAGSSYNSPLHF. CDR3 nucleotides: TGTGCCAGGGCAGGGAGCTCCTATAATTCACCCCTCCACTTT.

The chain is built from TRBV7-2 and TRBJ1-3, with D possibly matching TRBD1 (6 bases). Trimming removed 1 base from V and 2 bases from J, with 9 bases in between. Germline values: CDR1 SGHTA, CDR2 FQGNSA. The CDR3 is 15 amino acids. Here the CDR3 reads CASSLVGGAGNTIYF. DNA of the CDR3: TGTGCCAGCAGCTTAGTAGGGGGGGCTGGAAACACCATATATTTT.

In its sample, this clone was seen once. Other DNA sequences of this sample code for an identical CDR3. The rearrangement links TRBV16 to TRBJ2-1; the D gene could be TRBD1 or TRBD2 (6 bases each). The germline V gene has CDR1 KGHSY and CDR2 FQNENV. CDR3 length equals 16 residues. Trimming pared 11 bases from V and 2 bases from J, leaving 22 bases between. The CDR3 loop is CAPRPPPGGPYNEQFF. In nucleotides, the CDR3 is TGTGCCCCCCGCCCCCCGCCCGGGGGCCCCTACAATGAGCAGTTCTTC.

V and J are TRBV19 and TRBJ2-3; possible D gene TRBD1, 6 bases. Trimming pared 6 bases from V and 11 bases from J, leaving 15 bases between. CDR3 size: 12 residues. CDR1 is LNHDA and CDR2 is SQIVND in the germline V gene (reference sequence). CDR3 bases: TGTGCCAGTAGCTCACAGGGCTCGAAGCAGTATTTT. Its translation: CASSSQGSKQYF. The variable domain in full, completed from reference TRBV19 and TRBJ2-3, reads DGGITQSPKYLFRKEGQNVTLSCEQNLNHDAMYWYRQDPGQGLRLIYYSQIVNDFQKGDIAEGYSVSREKKESFPLTVTSAQKNPTAFYLCASSSQGSKQYFGPGTRLTVL.

The rearrangement joins TRBV29-1 to TRBJ2-1, with D unclear. CDR1 SQVTM and CDR2 ANQGSEA come from the germline V gene. Trimming took 2 bases from V and 10 from J, leaving 6 bases between them. The CDR3 runs to 10 residues. In DNA form, the CDR3 reads TGCAGCGTTGAATGGGAAGAGCAGTTCTTC. It is translated as CSVEWEEQFF.

This clone has a handful of counts. The gene calls are TRBV4-2 and TRBJ1-6, with D possibly TRBD1 on 5 matching bases. In germline, CDR1 is LGHNA, CDR2 YNFKEQ. The CDR3 loop spans 16 amino acids. V lost 0 bases and J 3 bases, leaving 9 bases between the germline ends. The CDR3 DNA reads as TGTGCCAGCAGCCAAGAGGCAGGGAGCTATAATTCACCCCTCCACTTT. Translated: CASSQEAGSYNSPLHF.

This chain connects TRBV6-2 or TRBV6-3 to TRBJ1-5, with 9 bases aligning to TRBD1. J gave up 0 bases and V 2 bases, and 14 bases lay outside the gene matches. The CDR3 extends over 20 amino acids. CDR1 is MNHEY and CDR2 is SVGEGT in the germline V gene. The CDR3 nucleotides are TGTGCCAGCAGTTACGTCGGGACAGGGAGGAAACTGTATAGCAATCAGCCCCAGCATTTT. It specifies CASSYVGTGRKLYSNQPQHF.

The chain couples TRBV7-9 to TRBJ2-2; 7 bases fit TRBD2. CDR3 length equals 16 residues. V gave up 0 bases and J gave up 2 bases; unmatched junction bases: 3. CDR1 SEHNR and CDR2 FQNEAQ come from the germline V gene (reference sequence). The CDR3 coding sequence is TGTGCCAGCAGCTTAGCTGCTAGCGGTAACACCGGGGAGCTGTTTTTT. Residues: CASSLAASGNTGELFF.

The gene calls are TRBV11-2 and TRBJ2-7; D not certain. CDR3 length equals 12 residues. Germline CDR1 and CDR2: SGHAT and FQNNGV. V was cut by 7 bases and J by 2 bases, with 9 bases left in between. The CDR3 region is CASISLTYEQYF. CDR3 sequence (DNA): TGTGCCAGCATATCCCTAACCTACGAGCAGTACTTC.

The chain uses TRBV6-5 and TRBJ1-5, with unresolved D. The CDR3 has 13 amino acids. Trimming cost V 8 bases and J 0 bases, with 8 bases left between them. Germline CDR1 is MNHEY and CDR2 is SVGAGI. CDR3 protein: CASFQNSNQPQHF. CDR3 in DNA: TGTGCCAGCTTTCAAAATAGCAATCAGCCCCAGCATTTT.

For this clone: The same CDR3 arises from other DNA sequences in this sample as well. The V gene is TRBV5-1, the J gene TRBJ1-5; TRBD1 might be the D (5 bases). The CDR3 is made up of 15 amino acids. Deletions cut 1 base from V and 4 bases from J, with 12 bases between. Germline CDR1 is SGHRS and CDR2 is YFSETQ. The CDR3: CASSLLGGRNQPQHF. CDR3 nucleotide sequence: TGCGCCAGCAGCTTGCTCGGGGGAAGGAATCAGCCCCAGCATTTT.

The chain carries TRBV2 and TRBJ2-7, with 8 bases matching TRBD1. CDR3 length: 14 residues. Trimming took 6 bases from V and 7 from J; bases not matched to a gene: 11. Germline V gene sequence: CDR1 SNHLY, CDR2 FYNNEI. The CDR3 bases are TGTGCCAGCAGCGAGGACAGGGCAACGCGAGAGCAGTACTTC. Translated: CASSEDRATREQYF.

V and J are TRBV6-5 and TRBJ2-3; 8 bases are a match to TRBD2. Germline V gene sequence: CDR1 MNHEY, CDR2 SVGAGI. Trimming took 6 bases from V and 2 from J; bases not matched to a gene: 7. The CDR3 has 15 residues. CDR3 DNA sequence: TGTGCCAGCAGCTGGACAGCGGGAGACACAGATACGCAGTATTTT. Protein sequence: CASSWTAGDTDTQYF.

Only one count was recorded for this clone. The chain couples TRBV5-6 to TRBJ1-2, with D perhaps matching TRBD1 (5 bases). CDR3 length: 14 amino acids. V dropped 1 base and J dropped 0 bases, with 7 bases sitting between them. Per germline, CDR1 SGHDT and CDR2 YYEEEE. CDR3 sequence reads: CASSLWGTNYGYTF. Here the CDR3 DNA reads TGTGCCAGCAGCTTGTGGGGGACTAACTATGGCTACACCTTC.

The V and J genes are TRBV3-1 (or the pseudogene TRBV3-2) and TRBJ1-1; D is unresolved. Per the germline V gene, CDR1 is LGHDT and CDR2 is YNNKEL (reference sequence). This CDR3 spans 15 amino acids. Trimming removed 2 bases at V and 2 bases at J, with 12 bases between. CDR3 in DNA: TGTGCCAGCAGCCAACACAACTTACAAAACACTGAAGCTTTCTTT. Amino acid sequence: CASSQHNLQNTEAFF.

The rearrangement joins TRBV10-3 to TRBJ2-1, with 15 bases matching TRBD2. V was clipped by 3 bases and J by 4 bases; unmatched bases: 13. From germline, CDR1 is ENHRY and CDR2 SYGVKD. CDR3 size: 20 residues. The CDR3 region is CAISEVGLAGGSSEYNEQFF. CDR3 bases: TGTGCCATCAGTGAAGTGGGACTAGCGGGGGGTTCGAGCGAGTACAATGAGCAGTTCTTC.

The chain couples TRBV24-1 to TRBJ1-5; the D gene is possibly TRBD1 (6 bases). From germline, CDR1 is KGHDR and CDR2 SFDVKD. V was trimmed by 3 bases and J by 4 bases, leaving 12 bases between them. The CDR3 length is 15 residues. DNA for the CDR3: TGTGCCACCAGTGATCCGGGACAAGGTAATCAGCCCCAGCATTTT. Translated: CATSDPGQGNQPQHF.